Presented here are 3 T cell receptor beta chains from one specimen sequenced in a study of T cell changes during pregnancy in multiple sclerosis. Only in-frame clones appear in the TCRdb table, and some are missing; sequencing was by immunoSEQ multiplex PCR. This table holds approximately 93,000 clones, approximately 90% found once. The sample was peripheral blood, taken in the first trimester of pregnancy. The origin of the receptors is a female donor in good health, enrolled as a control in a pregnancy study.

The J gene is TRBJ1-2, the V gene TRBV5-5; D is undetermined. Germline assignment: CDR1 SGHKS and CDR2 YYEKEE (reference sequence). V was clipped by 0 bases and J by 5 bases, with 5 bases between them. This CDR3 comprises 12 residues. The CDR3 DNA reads TGTGCCAGCAGCTTGGAGCCTTATGGCTACACCTTC. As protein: CASSLEPYGYTF.

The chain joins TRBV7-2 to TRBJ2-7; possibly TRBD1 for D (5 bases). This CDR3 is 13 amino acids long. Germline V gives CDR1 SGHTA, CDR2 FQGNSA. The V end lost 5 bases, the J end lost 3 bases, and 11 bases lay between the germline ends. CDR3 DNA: TGTGCCAGCAGCCATTTAGGGGACTACGAGCAGTACTTC. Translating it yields CASSHLGDYEQYF.

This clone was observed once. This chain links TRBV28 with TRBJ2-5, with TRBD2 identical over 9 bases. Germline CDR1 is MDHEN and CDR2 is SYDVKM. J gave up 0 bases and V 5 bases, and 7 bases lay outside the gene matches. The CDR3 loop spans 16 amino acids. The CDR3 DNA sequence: TGTGCCAGCAGTCGACTAGCGGTCATGTACCAAGAGACCCAGTACTTC. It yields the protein CASSRLAVMYQETQYF. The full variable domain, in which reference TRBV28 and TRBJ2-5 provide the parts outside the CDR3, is DVKVTQSSRYLVKRTGEKVFLECVQDMDHENMFWYRQDPGLGLRLIYFSYDVKMKEKGDIPEGYSVSREKKERFSLILESASTNQTSMYLCASSRLAVMYQETQYFGPGTRLLVL.